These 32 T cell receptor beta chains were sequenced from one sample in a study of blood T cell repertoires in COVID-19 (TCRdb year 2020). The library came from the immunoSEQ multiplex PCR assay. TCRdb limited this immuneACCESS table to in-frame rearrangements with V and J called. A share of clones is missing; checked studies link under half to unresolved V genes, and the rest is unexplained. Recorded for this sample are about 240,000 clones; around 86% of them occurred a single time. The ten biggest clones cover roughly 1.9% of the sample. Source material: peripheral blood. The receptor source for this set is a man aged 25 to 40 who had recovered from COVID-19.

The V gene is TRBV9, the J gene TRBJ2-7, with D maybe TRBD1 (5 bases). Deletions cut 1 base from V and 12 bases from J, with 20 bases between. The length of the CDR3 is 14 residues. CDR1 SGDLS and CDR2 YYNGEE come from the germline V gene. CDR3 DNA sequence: TGTGCCAGCAGCGTATCGGACACTCTGCCCCAGGTGTACTTC. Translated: CASSVSDTLPQVYF.

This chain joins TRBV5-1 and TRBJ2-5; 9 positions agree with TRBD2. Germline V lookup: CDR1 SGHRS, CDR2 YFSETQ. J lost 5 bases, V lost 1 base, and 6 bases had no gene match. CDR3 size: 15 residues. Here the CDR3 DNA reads TGCGCCAGCAGCTTGAGGCTAGCGGGGAGGGAGACCCAGTACTTC. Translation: CASSLRLAGRETQYF.

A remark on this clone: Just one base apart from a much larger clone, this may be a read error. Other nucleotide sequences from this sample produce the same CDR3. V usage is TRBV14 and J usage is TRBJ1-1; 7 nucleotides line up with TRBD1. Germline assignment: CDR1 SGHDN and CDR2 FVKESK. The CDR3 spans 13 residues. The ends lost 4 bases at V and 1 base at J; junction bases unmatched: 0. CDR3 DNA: TGTGCCAGCAGCCGACAGGGGAACACTGAAGCTTTCTTT. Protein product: CASSRQGNTEAFF.

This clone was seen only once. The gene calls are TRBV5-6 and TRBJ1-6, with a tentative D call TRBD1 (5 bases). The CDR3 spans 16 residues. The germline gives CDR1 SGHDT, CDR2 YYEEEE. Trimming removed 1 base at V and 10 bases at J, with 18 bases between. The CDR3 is CASSLSGAGRRSPLHF. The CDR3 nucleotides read TGTGCCAGCAGCTTGTCTGGGGCAGGGAGGCGATCACCCCTCCACTTT.

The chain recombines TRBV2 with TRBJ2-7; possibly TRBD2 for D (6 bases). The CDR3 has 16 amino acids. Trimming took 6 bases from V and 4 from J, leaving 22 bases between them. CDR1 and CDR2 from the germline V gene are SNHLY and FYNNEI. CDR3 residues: CASRRSLEGRAYEQYF. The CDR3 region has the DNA TGTGCCAGCAGGAGGAGTTTGGAGGGCAGGGCGTACGAGCAGTACTTC. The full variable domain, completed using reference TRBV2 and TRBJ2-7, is EPEVTQTPSHQVTQMGQEVILRCVPISNHLYFYWYRQILGQKVEFLVSFYNNEISEKSEIFDDQFSVERPDGSNFTLKIRSTKLEDSAMYFCASRRSLEGRAYEQYFGPGTRLTVT.

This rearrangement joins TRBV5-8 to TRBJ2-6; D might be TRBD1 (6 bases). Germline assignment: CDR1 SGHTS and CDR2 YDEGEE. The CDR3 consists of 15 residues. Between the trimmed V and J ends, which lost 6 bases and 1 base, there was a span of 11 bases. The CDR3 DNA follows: TGTGCCAGCACACACAGGGTTTCTGGGGCCAACGTCCTGACTTTC. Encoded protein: CASTHRVSGANVLTF.

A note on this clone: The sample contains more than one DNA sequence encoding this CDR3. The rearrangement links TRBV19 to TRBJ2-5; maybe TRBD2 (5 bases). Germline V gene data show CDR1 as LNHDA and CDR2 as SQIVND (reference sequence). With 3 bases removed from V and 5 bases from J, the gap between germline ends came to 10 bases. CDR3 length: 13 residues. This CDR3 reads CASSIRGRETQYF. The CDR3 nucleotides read TGTGCCAGTAGTATTCGGGGAAGGGAGACCCAGTACTTC. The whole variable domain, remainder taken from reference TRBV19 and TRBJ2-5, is DGGITQSPKYLFRKEGQNVTLSCEQNLNHDAMYWYRQDPGQGLRLIYYSQIVNDFQKGDIAEGYSVSREKKESFPLTVTSAQKNPTAFYLCASSIRGRETQYFGPGTRLLVL.

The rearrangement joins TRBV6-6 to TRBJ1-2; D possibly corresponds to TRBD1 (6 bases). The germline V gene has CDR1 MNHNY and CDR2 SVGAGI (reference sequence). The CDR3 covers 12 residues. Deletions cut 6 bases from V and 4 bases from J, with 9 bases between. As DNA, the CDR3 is TGTGCCAGCAGGACAGGTGCCTATGGCTACACCTTC. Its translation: CASRTGAYGYTF.

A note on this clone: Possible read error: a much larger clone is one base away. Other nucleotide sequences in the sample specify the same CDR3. CDR3 residues: CASSSTGNYGYTF. CDR3 DNA sequence: TGTGCCAGCAGCTCCACAGGGAACTATGGCTACACCTTC. The chain uses TRBV12-3 or TRBV12-4 and TRBJ1-2; a possible D gene is TRBD1 (6 bases). Trimming cost V 6 bases and J 2 bases, with 10 bases left between them. CDR3 length equals 13 residues.

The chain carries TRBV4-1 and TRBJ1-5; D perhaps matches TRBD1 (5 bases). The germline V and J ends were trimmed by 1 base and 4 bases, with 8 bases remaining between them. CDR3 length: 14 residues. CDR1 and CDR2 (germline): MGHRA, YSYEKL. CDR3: CASSQGQSNQPQHF. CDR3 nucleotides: TGCGCCAGCAGCCAAGGACAGTCTAATCAGCCCCAGCATTTT.

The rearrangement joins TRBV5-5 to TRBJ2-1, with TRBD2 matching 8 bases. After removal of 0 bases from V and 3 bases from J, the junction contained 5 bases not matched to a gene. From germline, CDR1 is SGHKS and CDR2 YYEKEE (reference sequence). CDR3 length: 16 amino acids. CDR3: CASSLDPSGGYNEQFF. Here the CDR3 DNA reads TGTGCCAGCAGCTTGGACCCAAGCGGGGGCTACAATGAGCAGTTCTTC.

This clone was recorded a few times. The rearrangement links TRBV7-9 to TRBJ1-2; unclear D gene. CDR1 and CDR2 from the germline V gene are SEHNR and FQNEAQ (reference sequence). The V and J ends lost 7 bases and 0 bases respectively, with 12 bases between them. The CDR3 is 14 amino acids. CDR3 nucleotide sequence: TGTGCCAGCACCCAGGTTTCGGCTAACTATGGCTACACCTTC. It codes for CASTQVSANYGYTF.

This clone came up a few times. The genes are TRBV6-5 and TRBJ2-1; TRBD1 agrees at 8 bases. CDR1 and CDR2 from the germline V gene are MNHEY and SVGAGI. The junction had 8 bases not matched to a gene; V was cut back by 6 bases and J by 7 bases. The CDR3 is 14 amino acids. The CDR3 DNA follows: TGTGCCAGCAGGCCCACAGGGGGGTTGAATGAGCAGTTCTTC. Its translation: CASRPTGGLNEQFF.

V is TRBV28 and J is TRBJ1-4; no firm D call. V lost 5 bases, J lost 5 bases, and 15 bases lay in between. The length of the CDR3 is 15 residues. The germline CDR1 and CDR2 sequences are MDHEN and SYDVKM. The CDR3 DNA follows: TGTGCCAGCAGTCCTTTCCGGGAGCTAAATGAAAAACTGTTTTTT. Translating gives CASSPFRELNEKLFF.

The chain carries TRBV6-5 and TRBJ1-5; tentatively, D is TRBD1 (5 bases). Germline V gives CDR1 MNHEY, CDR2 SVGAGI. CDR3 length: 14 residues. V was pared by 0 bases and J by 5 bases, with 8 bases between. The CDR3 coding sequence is TGTGCCAGCAGTTACTCGGGGGGGTATCAGCCCCAGCATTTT. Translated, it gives CASSYSGGYQPQHF.

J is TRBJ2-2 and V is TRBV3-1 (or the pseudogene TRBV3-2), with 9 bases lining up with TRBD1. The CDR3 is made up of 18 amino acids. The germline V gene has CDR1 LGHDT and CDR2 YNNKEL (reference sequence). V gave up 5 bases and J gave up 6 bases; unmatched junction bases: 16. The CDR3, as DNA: TGTGCCAGCAGCTCCTACTCCGCCGGGACAGGGCGGTCCGGGGAGCTGTTTTTT. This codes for CASSSYSAGTGRSGELFF.

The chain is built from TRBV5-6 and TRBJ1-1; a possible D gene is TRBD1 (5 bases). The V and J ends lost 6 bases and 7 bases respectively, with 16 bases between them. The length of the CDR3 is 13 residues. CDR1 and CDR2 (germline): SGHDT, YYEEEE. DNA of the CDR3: TGTGCCAGCACCATAGGGGAGGGAGATGAAGCTTTCTTT. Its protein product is CASTIGEGDEAFF.

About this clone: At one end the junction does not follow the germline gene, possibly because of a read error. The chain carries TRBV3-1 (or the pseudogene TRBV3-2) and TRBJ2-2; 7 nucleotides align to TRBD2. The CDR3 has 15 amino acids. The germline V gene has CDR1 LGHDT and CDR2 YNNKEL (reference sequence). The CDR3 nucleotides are TGTGCCAGCAGTCAAGATCAGCGGGGCACCGGGGAGCTGTTTTTT. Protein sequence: CASSQDQRGTGELFF.

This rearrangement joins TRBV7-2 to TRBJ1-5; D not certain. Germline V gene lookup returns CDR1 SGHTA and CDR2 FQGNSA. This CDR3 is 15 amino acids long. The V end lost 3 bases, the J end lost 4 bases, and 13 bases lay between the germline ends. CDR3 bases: TGTGCCAGCAGCTTGGGGTCGGGGTTTAATCAGCCCCAGCATTTT. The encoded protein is CASSLGSGFNQPQHF.

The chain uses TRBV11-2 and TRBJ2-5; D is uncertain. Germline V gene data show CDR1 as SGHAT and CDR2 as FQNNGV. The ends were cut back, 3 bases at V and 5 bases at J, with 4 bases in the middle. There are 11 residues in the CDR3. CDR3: CASSFAETQYF. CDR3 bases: TGTGCCAGCAGCTTCGCGGAGACCCAGTACTTC.

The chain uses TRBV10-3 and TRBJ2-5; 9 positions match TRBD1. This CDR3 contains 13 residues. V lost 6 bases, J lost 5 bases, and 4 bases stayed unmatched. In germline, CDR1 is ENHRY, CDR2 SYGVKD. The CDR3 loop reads CAIRDRGGETQYF. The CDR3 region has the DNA TGTGCCATCAGGGACAGGGGAGGGGAGACCCAGTACTTC.

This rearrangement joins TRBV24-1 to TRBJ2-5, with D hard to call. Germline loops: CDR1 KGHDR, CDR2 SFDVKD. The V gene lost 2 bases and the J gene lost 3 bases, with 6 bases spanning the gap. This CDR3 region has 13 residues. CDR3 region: CATSDSRKETQYF. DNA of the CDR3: TGTGCCACCAGTGATTCCAGAAAAGAGACCCAGTACTTC.

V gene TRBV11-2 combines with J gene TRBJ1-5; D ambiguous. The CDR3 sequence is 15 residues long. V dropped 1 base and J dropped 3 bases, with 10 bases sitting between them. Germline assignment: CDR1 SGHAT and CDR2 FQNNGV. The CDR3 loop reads CASSLGGGANQPQHF. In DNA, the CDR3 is TGTGCCAGCAGCTTAGGAGGCGGTGCCAATCAGCCCCAGCATTTT.

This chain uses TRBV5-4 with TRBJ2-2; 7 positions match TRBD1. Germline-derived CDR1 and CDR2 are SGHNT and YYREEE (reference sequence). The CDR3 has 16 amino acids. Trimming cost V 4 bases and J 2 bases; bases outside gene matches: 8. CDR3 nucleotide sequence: TGTGCCAGCAGCAGAAGACAGGGCCTTAACACCGGGGAGCTGTTTTTT. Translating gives CASSRRQGLNTGELFF.

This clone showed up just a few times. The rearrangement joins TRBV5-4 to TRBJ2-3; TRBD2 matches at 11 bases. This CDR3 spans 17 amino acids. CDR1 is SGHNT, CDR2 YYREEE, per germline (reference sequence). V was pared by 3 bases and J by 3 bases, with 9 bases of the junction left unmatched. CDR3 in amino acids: CASSSPTSGVSTDTQYF. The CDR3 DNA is TGTGCCAGCAGCTCCCCGACTAGCGGGGTTTCTACAGATACGCAGTATTTT.

CDR3 protein: CASSFSGGAGYETQYF. DNA for the CDR3: TGTGCCAGCAGTTTTAGCGGGGGGGCCGGTTATGAGACCCAGTACTTC. V is TRBV6-5 and J is TRBJ2-5; 11 bases align to TRBD2. CDR3 size: 16 residues. With V trimmed by 4 bases and J by 5 bases, 9 bases remained unmatched. Germline CDR1 MNHEY, CDR2 SVGAGI.

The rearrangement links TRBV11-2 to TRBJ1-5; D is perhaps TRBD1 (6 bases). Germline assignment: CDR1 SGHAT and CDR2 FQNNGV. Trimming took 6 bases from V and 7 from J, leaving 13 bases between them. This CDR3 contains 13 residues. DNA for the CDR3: TGTGCCAGCAGTACAGGGCCAGTGCAGCCCCAGCATTTT. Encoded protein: CASSTGPVQPQHF.

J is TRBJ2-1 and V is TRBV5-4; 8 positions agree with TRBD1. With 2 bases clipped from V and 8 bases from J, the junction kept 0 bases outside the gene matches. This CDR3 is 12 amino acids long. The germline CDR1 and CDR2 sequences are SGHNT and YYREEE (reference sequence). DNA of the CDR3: TGTGCCAGCAGCTTACAGGGGGATGAGCAGTTCTTC. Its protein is CASSLQGDEQFF.

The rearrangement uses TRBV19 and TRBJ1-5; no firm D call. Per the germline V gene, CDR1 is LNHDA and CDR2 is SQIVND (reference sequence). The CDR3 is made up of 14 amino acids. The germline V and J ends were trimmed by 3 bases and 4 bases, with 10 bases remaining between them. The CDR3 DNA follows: TGTGCCAGTAGTATGGTGCGGCGGAATCAGCCCCAGCATTTT. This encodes CASSMVRRNQPQHF.

This CDR3 is CASSQDTGNTIYF. Here the CDR3 DNA reads TGTGCCAGCTCCCAGGACACGGGAAACACCATATATTTT. The chain carries TRBV18 and TRBJ1-3; maybe TRBD1 (5 bases). In germline, CDR1 is KGHSH, CDR2 LQKENI. Trimming stripped 6 bases from V and 4 bases from J, with 10 bases between. This CDR3 comprises 13 residues. Using reference TRBV18 and TRBJ1-3 for the parts outside the CDR3, the full variable domain is NAGVMQNPRHLVRRRGQEARLRCSPMKGHSHVYWYRQLPEEGLKFMVYLQKENIIDESGMPKERFSAEFPKEGPSILRIQQVVRGDSAAYFCASSQDTGNTIYFGEGSWLTVV.

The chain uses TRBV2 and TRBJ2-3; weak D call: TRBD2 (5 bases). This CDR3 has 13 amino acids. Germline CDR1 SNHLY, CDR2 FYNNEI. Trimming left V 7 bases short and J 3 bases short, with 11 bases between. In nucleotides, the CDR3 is TGTGCCAGCATGGGGAGCCGGACAGATACGCAGTATTTT. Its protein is CASMGSRTDTQYF.

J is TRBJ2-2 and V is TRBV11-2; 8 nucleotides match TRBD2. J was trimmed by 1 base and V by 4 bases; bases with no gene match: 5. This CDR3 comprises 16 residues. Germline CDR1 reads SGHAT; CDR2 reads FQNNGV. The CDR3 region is CASSSSLAGNTGELFF. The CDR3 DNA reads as TGTGCCAGCAGCTCCAGCCTAGCGGGGAACACCGGGGAGCTGTTTTTT. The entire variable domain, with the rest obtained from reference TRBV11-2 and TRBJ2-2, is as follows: EAGVAQSPRYKIIEKRQSVAFWCNPISGHATLYWYQQILGQGPKLLIQFQNNGVVDDSQLPKDRFSAERLKGVDSTLKIQPAKLEDSAVYLCASSSSLAGNTGELFFGEGSRLTVL.